A selection of T cell receptor beta chains follows, all from one sample in a study of shared clonotypes between healthy human individuals. Sequenced by immunoSEQ multiplex PCR; TCRdb stores in-frame clones only, minus some. Here the sample spans some 800,000 clones, 90% to 95% being singletons. The material sequenced was naive CD8+ T cells sorted from blood. The receptors derive from a man aged 30 to 45 in good health. Both conserved end residues are part of each CDR3. The order of the fields is J gene, V gene, D gene, clone size, CDR3 protein, CDR3 DNA. D genes are given only for firm matches. Size values are once, few and many counts, or a class for expanded clones, and some rows have none.

J: TRBJ2-3; V: TRBV7-8; D: -; size: -; CDR3: CASSPGLGTDTQYF; DNA: TGTGCCAGCAGCCCCGGGTTAGGGACAGATACGCAGTATTTT
J: TRBJ2-7; V: TRBV6-5; D: -; size: -; CDR3: CASSLGDEQYF; DNA: TGTGCCAGCTCTCTTGGGGACGAGCAGTACTTC
J: TRBJ2-3; V: TRBV27; D: TRBD2; size: once; CDR3: CASSLRLARQDTQYF; DNA: TGTGCCAGCAGTCTCCGACTAGCGAGGCAAGATACGCAGTATTTT
J: TRBJ1-2; V: TRBV6-1; D: -; size: -; CDR3: CASSVNYGYTF; DNA: TGTGCCAGCAGTGTCAACTATGGCTACACCTTC
J: TRBJ1-2; V: TRBV7-9; D: -; size: -; CDR3: CASPPEDNYGYTF; DNA: TGTGCCAGCCCCCCAGAGGATAACTATGGCTACACCTTC
J: TRBJ2-5; V: TRBV2; D: -; size: -; CDR3: CASIAGQETQYF; DNA: TGTGCCAGCATCGCAGGCCAAGAGACCCAGTACTTC
J: TRBJ2-1; V: TRBV9; D: TRBD2; size: -; CDR3: CASSAEGLAGIEQFF; DNA: TGTGCCAGCAGCGCGGAGGGACTAGCGGGAATTGAGCAGTTCTTC
J: TRBJ2-5; V: TRBV7-3; D: TRBD2; size: -; CDR3: CASSLNGGSSETQYF; DNA: TGTGCCAGCAGCTTAAATGGCGGGAGTTCAGAGACCCAGTACTTC
J: TRBJ2-4; V: TRBV7-9; D: TRBD2; size: -; CDR3: CASSPPGGVAKNIQYF; DNA: TGTGCCAGCAGCCCCCCTGGGGGGGTGGCCAAAAACATTCAGTACTTC
J: TRBJ2-1; V: TRBV5-5; D: -; size: -; CDR3: CASSRPGEGMYEQFF; DNA: TGTGCCAGCAGCCGCCCAGGGGAGGGAATGTATGAGCAGTTCTTC
J: TRBJ2-2; V: TRBV27; D: TRBD2; size: -; CDR3: CASSPGLAVTGELFF; DNA: TGTGCCAGCAGTCCGGGACTAGCGGTCACCGGGGAGCTGTTTTTT
J: TRBJ1-1; V: TRBV15; D: -; size: -; CDR3: CATSRVRGNTEAFF; DNA: TGTGCCACCAGCAGAGTCAGGGGAAACACTGAAGCTTTCTTT
J: TRBJ2-1; V: TRBV7-2; D: -; size: -; CDR3: CASNLGNEQFF; DNA: TGTGCCAGCAACCTCGGGAATGAGCAGTTCTTC
J: TRBJ2-7; V: TRBV16; D: -; size: -; CDR3: CASSQSFTMGQYF; DNA: TGTGCCAGCAGCCAATCCTTCACAATGGGGCAGTACTTC
J: TRBJ2-6; V: TRBV28; D: TRBD1; size: -; CDR3: CASTGGLGTDPSGANVLTF; DNA: TGTGCCAGCACGGGCGGTTTGGGGACAGACCCCTCTGGGGCCAACGTCCTGACTTTC
J: TRBJ1-5; V: TRBV27; D: TRBD1; size: -; CDR3: CASRPGQTLNQPQHF; DNA: TGTGCCAGCAGGCCGGGACAGACACTCAATCAGCCCCAGCATTTT
J: TRBJ1-2; V: TRBV7-9; D: -; size: -; CDR3: CASTLLGGADYGYTF; DNA: TGTGCCAGCACCTTACTCGGAGGAGCGGACTATGGCTACACCTTC
J: TRBJ2-7; V: TRBV6-1; D: -; size: -; CDR3: CASSEAIWSSYEQYF; DNA: TGTGCCAGCAGTGAAGCGATCTGGAGCTCCTACGAGCAGTACTTC
J: TRBJ2-7; V: TRBV20-1; D: -; size: -; CDR3: CSAGDPGRIF; DNA: TGCAGTGCTGGAGACCCGGGGAGGATATTC
J: TRBJ1-2; V: TRBV29-1; D: TRBD1; size: -; CDR3: CSVDRRQGEGYTF; DNA: TGCAGCGTTGATCGACGACAGGGGGAGGGCTACACCTTC
J: TRBJ2-2; V: TRBV4-1; D: -; size: -; CDR3: CASSQEGETTGELFF; DNA: TGCGCCAGCAGCCAAGAGGGCGAGACCACCGGGGAGCTGTTTTTT
J: TRBJ1-5; V: TRBV9; D: TRBD1; size: -; CDR3: CASSEPPTGERSNQPQHF; DNA: TGTGCCAGCAGCGAGCCCCCGACAGGGGAAAGGAGCAATCAGCCCCAGCATTTT
J: TRBJ1-5; V: TRBV5-3; D: TRBD1; size: -; CDR3: CARSGGTGDDQPQHF; DNA: TGTGCCAGAAGCGGCGGGACAGGGGACGATCAGCCCCAGCATTTT
J: TRBJ2-7; V: TRBV7-9; D: -; size: -; CDR3: CASSLALGGRAYEQYF; DNA: TGTGCCAGCAGCTTAGCGCTAGGGGGGAGGGCCTACGAGCAGTACTTC
J: TRBJ2-1; V: TRBV7-9; D: TRBD2; size: -; CDR3: CASSSQAGGHNEQFF; DNA: TGTGCCAGCAGCTCCCAAGCGGGAGGGCACAATGAGCAGTTCTTC
J: TRBJ2-2; V: TRBV4-2; D: -; size: -; CDR3: CASSQGPNTGELFF; DNA: TGTGCCAGCAGCCAAGGACCAAACACCGGGGAGCTGTTTTTT
J: TRBJ1-5; V: TRBV19; D: -; size: -; CDR3: CASTDSNQPQHF; DNA: TGTGCCAGTACCGACAGTAATCAGCCCCAGCATTTT
J: TRBJ1-5; V: TRBV21-1; D: -; size: -; CDR3: CASSPGTRGGTITCQPQHF; DNA: TGTGCCAGCAGCCCAGGGACCCGGGGGGGTACTATCACGTGTCAGCCCCAGCATTTT
J: TRBJ1-2; V: TRBV6-5; D: -; size: -; CDR3: CASSSGTGGYYGYTF; DNA: TGTGCCAGCAGTTCCGGGACGGGGGGTTACTATGGCTACACCTTC
J: TRBJ2-1; V: TRBV7-8; D: -; size: -; CDR3: CASSLVAITYNEQFF; DNA: TGTGCCAGCAGCTTAGTTGCGATTACCTACAATGAGCAGTTCTTC
J: TRBJ2-1; V: TRBV7-7; D: TRBD1; size: once; CDR3: CASSAVGTGVNEQFF; DNA: TGTGCTAGCAGCGCGGTCGGGACAGGGGTTAATGAGCAGTTCTTC
J: TRBJ2-7; V: TRBV4-3; D: TRBD1; size: -; CDR3: CASSPGTGKYEQYF; DNA: TGCGCCAGCAGCCCCGGGACAGGAAAGTACGAGCAGTACTTC
J: TRBJ2-5; V: TRBV5-1; D: -; size: -; CDR3: CASSLTDSLAETQYF; DNA: TGCGCCAGCAGCCTCACGGACAGCTTAGCGGAGACCCAGTACTTC
J: TRBJ2-7; V: TRBV14; D: -; size: -; CDR3: CASSPPGSEQYF; DNA: TGTGCCAGCAGCCCACCCGGGAGCGAGCAGTACTTC
J: TRBJ2-7; V: TRBV5-4; D: -; size: -; CDR3: CASSLPTLGPETYEQYF; DNA: TGTGCCAGCAGCCTACCAACACTGGGGCCCGAAACCTACGAGCAGTACTTC
J: TRBJ1-4; V: TRBV30; D: -; size: -; CDR3: CAWSVGGGAAEPLFF; DNA: TGTGCCTGGAGTGTTGGGGGAGGGGCGGCTGAACCGCTGTTTTTT
J: TRBJ1-1; V: TRBV15; D: TRBD1; size: -; CDR3: CATSSLTGTGLLSLLTEAFF; DNA: TGTGCCACCAGCAGTCTAACCGGGACAGGGCTTTTAAGTTTGCTGACTGAAGCTTTCTTT
J: TRBJ2-7; V: TRBV6-1; D: -; size: -; CDR3: CASSEPGEYYEQYF; DNA: TGTGCCAGCAGTGAACCCGGGGAATACTACGAGCAGTACTTC
J: TRBJ2-2; V: TRBV23-1; D: TRBD2; size: -; CDR3: CASSPRTSGRIGELFF; DNA: TGCGCCAGCAGCCCAAGGACTAGCGGGAGAATCGGGGAGCTGTTTTTT
J: TRBJ2-7; V: TRBV7-2; D: -; size: -; CDR3: CASSSGGVPYEQYF; DNA: TGTGCCAGCAGCTCCGGCGGGGTACCCTACGAGCAGTACTTC
J: TRBJ2-1; V: TRBV7-9; D: -; size: -; CDR3: CASSPPIRDTYNEQFF; DNA: TGTGCCAGCAGCCCCCCTATACGGGACACCTACAATGAGCAGTTCTTC
J: TRBJ2-7; V: TRBV7-2; D: TRBD1; size: -; CDR3: CASSSTTTGGEQYF; DNA: TGTGCCAGCAGCTCCACTACTACAGGGGGAGAGCAGTACTTC